The clone carrying this T cell receptor beta chain was seen many times. Antigen: not known. This record comes from a study of read filtering for tumor transcriptome and immune sequencing. General study points: The sorted CD138-negative fraction was a mixed bone marrow immune population, not purified T cells.

Molecular barcoded adaptors covering alpha/delta and beta/gamma chains were used on approximately 440 ng RNA. Each CDR3 protein gets one entry after TCRdb re-called the reads with MiXCR. This table has 30,000 to 40,000 distinct CDR3 sequences, about 13% appearing once. The sequencing sample was made of a population of CD138-negative cells sorted from bone marrow. This sequence originates from a donor aged 40 or over with multiple myeloma.

In DNA form, the CDR3 reads TGTGCCAGCAGCGTAATACCGGGACAGTTACAGACCCAGTACTTC. Translated: CASSVIPGQLQTQYF. This sequence joins TRBV7-8 and TRBJ2-5; 7 bases agree with TRBD1. The junction had 12 bases not matched to a gene; V was cut back by 5 bases and J by 6 bases. This CDR3 spans 15 amino acids. Germline V gene data show CDR1 as SGHVS and CDR2 as FQNEAQ.